The source of this T cell receptor beta chain is a study of a mutant IDH1 vaccine in newly diagnosed glioma. Study-wide background: Across weeks 1, 3, 5, 7, 11, 15, 19 and 23, patients received a vaccination each time, eight in all. The treated population exhibited a male proportion of roughly 62%, a female proportion of approximately 38%, and a mean age of 40.4 years.

The CDR3 has 15 residues. From germline, CDR1 is SGHRS and CDR2 YFSETQ. The V gene lost 4 bases and the J gene lost 1 base, with 12 bases spanning the gap. Whole-study findings and limits: Among patients, nearly 95% showed immune responses induced by the vaccine. Variations in leading peripheral T cell clonotypes appeared to have no connection with pseudoprogression.

Time point given: week 5, during vaccination. The content of each vaccine dose was 300 ug of mutant IDH1 20-mer peptide, and topical imiquimod accompanied it. TCRdb's table, derived via immunoSEQ multiplex PCR, lists solely in-frame clones and lacks some. Here the sample spans roughly 51,000 clones, 80% to 85% being singletons. Points on this clone: The antigen is undetermined.

The chain recombines TRBV5-1 with TRBJ2-1; the D gene could be TRBD1 or TRBD2 (5 bases each). Sequences were derived from PBMCs, sampled from a glioma patient whose treatment included an IDH1 peptide vaccine. This clonotype was obtained from a man aged 30-40 years with glioma. The CDR3 loop is CASSTGTYSYNEQFF. CDR3 DNA sequence: TGCGCCAGCAGCACTGGGACGTATTCCTACAATGAGCAGTTCTTC.